This T cell receptor (beta chain) was captured by sequencing in a study of radiotherapy plus CTLA-4 blockade in lung cancer. Across the whole study: Objective responses were observed in more than 15% of patients, and disease control was achieved by over 30%. Findings and limits, study-wide: Blood saw expansion of tumor-derived TCR clones after radiotherapy plus ipilimumab.

The germline CDR1 and CDR2 sequences are LNHNV and YYDKDF (reference sequence). The germline V and J ends were trimmed by 8 bases and 2 bases, with 15 bases remaining between them. The CDR3 covers 14 residues. Assay: immunoSEQ multiplex PCR; the TCRdb copy retains only in-frame clones and omits some. The sample carries about 68,000 clones, 79% recorded once. As for this clone: The antigen is unknown.

Chemo-refractory metastatic non-small-cell lung cancer patients received focal radiation with ipilimumab CTLA-4 blockade. The chain uses TRBV15 and TRBJ2-5, with D perhaps TRBD1 or TRBD2 (6 bases each). The clonotype originates from a human donor with non-small cell lung cancer who had a complete response to radiotherapy plus ipilimumab. Source: peripheral blood, taken from a patient treated with radiotherapy plus ipilimumab. CDR3 DNA sequence: TGTGCCACCGGGGGCAGGGAGGCACAAGAGACCCAGTACTTC. Protein: CATGGREAQETQYF.